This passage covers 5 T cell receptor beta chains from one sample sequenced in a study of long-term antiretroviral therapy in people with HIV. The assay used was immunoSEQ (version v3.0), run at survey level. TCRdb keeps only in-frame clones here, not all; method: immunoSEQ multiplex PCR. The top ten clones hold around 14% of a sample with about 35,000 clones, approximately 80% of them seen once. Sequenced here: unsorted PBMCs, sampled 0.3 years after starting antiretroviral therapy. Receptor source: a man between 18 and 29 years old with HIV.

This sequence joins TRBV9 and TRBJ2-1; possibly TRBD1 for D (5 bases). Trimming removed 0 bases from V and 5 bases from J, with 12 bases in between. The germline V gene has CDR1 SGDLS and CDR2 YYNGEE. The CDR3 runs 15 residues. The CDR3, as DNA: TGTGCCAGCAGCGTAGAAGGCAGGGTGAACAATGAGCAGTTCTTC. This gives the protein CASSVEGRVNNEQFF.

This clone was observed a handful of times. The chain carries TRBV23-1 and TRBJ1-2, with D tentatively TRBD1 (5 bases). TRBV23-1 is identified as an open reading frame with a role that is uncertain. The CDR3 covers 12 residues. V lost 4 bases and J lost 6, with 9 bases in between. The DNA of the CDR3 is TGCGCCAGCAGTCCGTCAGGGAATGGCTACACCTTC. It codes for CASSPSGNGYTF.

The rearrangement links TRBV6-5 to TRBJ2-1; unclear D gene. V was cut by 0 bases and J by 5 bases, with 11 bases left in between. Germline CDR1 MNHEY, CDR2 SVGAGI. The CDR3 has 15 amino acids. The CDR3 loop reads CASSYSTQINNEQFF. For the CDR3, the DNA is TGTGCCAGCAGTTACTCGACACAGATAAACAATGAGCAGTTCTTC.

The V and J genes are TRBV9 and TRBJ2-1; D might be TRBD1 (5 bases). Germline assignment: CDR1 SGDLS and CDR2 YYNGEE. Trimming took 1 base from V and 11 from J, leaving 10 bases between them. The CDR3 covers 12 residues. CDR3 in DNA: TGTGCCAGCAGCGTACAGGGCGGACAGCAGTTCTTC. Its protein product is CASSVQGGQQFF.

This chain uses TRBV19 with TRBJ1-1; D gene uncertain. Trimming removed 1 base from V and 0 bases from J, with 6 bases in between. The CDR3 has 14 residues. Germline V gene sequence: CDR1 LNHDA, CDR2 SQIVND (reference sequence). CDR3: CASSIVYLNTEAFF. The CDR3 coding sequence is TGTGCCAGTAGTATAGTGTATTTGAACACTGAAGCTTTCTTT.